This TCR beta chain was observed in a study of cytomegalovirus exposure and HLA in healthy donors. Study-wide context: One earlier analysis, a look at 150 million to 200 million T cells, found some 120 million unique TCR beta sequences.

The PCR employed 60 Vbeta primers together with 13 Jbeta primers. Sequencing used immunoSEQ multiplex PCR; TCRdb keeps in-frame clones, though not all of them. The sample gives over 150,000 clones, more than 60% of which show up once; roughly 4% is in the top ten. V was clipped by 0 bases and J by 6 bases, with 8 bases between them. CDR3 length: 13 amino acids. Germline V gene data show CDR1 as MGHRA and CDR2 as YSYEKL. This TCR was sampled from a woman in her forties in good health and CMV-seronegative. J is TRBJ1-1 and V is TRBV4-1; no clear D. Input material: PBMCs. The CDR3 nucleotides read TGCGCCAGCAGCCAAGATTTAGTCTCTGAAGCTTTCTTT. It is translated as CASSQDLVSEAFF.